This T cell receptor beta chain was observed in a study of blood T cells in healthy people across ages (dated by TCRdb to the mid-2010s). Study-level background: In model experiments, template switching captured about one uniquely barcoded TCR beta cDNA molecule for every two T cells. Using deep sequencing normalized with unique cDNA molecular identifiers, the study measured how TCR beta repertoire diversity changes with age. Four age groups were formed from the donors: young (average about 16 years), middle-aged (around 37), aged (over 55) and long-lived (roughly 81). To avoid experimental bias, donors of different ages were spread randomly across the sequencing lanes. Using the same blood draw, the study looked at two additional independent replicas of 1 million unique cDNA reads for two donors, one aged 18 to 29 and the other aged 80 or older. Overall study outcomes, separate from this receptor: Compared with the aged group, the long-lived group had more naive CD4+ T cells, fewer expanded clones and increased TCR diversity, suggesting age selection. Conclusive comparison of naive and antigen-experienced compartments was prevented by the profiling of bulk unsorted PBMCs. Because the CMV infection status of the donors was unknown, age-related changes in expanded clonotypes may potentially have been confounded. Observed TCR beta diversity per million T cells fell roughly linearly with age, and a significant reduction was already apparent by age roughly 40. Estimates of total diversity from one million sequenced T cells were regarded as lower bounds and underestimates. There was a strong correlation between observed TCR beta diversity and the percentage of naive T cells measured by flow cytometry.

Systemically healthy Caucasian individuals from Russia, approximately 39 in total and aged about 6 to 100 years, were included as donors. Each donor gave about 9.7 milliliters of peripheral blood, drawn into EDTA-treated Vacutainer tubes. Ficoll-Paque density-gradient centrifugation was used to isolate PBMCs, with at least 6 million per sample. Total RNA was extracted from PBMCs with Trizol reagent, with at least 5.5 micrograms obtained per sample. Naive CD45RAhigh/CD27high T cell percentages were measured by flow cytometry on a PBMC aliquot from every donor. The library was obtained by 5' RACE. The run used an Illumina HiSeq 2500. A second PCR of about 7 to 12 cycles was run with a J-beta primer mix and a sample-barcoded 5' primer. Each TCR beta cDNA molecule received a unique molecular identifier from a template-switch 5' adaptor carrying 12 random nucleotides. At least 2.5 million CDR3-containing paired-end reads were obtained from each sample. First-strand cDNA synthesis was performed from all RNA using the Mint cDNA synthesis kit, with priming by a TRBC-specific oligonucleotide. Following uracil-DNA glycosylase treatment, a first 18-cycle PCR with universal primers M1SS and BC2_uni_R was performed on all cDNA. Per the authors' processing: Normalization of each sample was performed by random selection of 1 million high-quality reads, each carrying a distinct molecular identifier. Instead of being binned into consensus sequences, reads that shared molecular identifiers were thrown out. CDR3 identification, clonotype clustering and error correction used MiTCR with a Q25 quality threshold and the strictest error-elimination algorithm. A nonparametric unseen species model with Euler transformation was used to estimate lower-bound total TCR beta diversity. The public reads were quality trimmed at Q25 with fastp and then assembled into clones with MiXCR by TCRdb, keeping productive beta chains. Rows are unified per CDR3 protein, each entry keeping the most common DNA and genes. The V and J calls reflect TCRdb's pipeline rather than the authors' work. Within this sample are 1,500,000 or so distinct CDR3 sequences, with less than 45% of them counted one time only. The ten most abundant clones make up roughly 3.7% of the sample.

V ends up 5 bases short and J 2 bases short, with an unmatched junction base count of 16. Measured from the cysteine to the phenylalanine, the CDR3 is 18 residues long. This entry keeps only the CDR3 DNA: 54 bases, framed from base 1. From the germline V gene, CDR1 is LGHNT and CDR2 is FRNRAP. With regard to this clonotype: It has no known antigen specificity. There are no base qualities to consult, and no much larger clone falls within one base.

The material sequenced was blood. This chain is built from TRBV12-5 and TRBJ2-7; TRBD1 agrees with 9 junctional bases. The clonotype was recovered from a woman aged 18-35 years in good health. The bases are TGTGCTAGTGGTCCACTACGAAAAGGGACAGGGACCCCCTACGAGCAGTACTTC. Translated, this is CASGPLRKGTGTPYEQYF.